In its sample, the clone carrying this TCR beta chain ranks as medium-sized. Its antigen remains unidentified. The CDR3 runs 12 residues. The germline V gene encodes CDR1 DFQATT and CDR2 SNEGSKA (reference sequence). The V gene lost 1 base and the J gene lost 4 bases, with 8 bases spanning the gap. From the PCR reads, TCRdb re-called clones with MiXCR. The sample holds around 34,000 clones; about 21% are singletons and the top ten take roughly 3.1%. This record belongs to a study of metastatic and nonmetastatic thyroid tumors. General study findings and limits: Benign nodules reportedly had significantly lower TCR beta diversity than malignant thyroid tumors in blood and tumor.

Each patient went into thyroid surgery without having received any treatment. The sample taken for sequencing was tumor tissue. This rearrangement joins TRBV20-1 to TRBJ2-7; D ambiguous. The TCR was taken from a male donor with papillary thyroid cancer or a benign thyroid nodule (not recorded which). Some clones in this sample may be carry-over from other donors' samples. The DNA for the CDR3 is TGCAGTGCTAGAGGAGGCCTTTACGAGCAGTACTTC. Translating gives CSARGGLYEQYF.